This T cell receptor (beta chain) was captured in a study of cytomegalovirus exposure and HLA in healthy donors. Findings of the study overall: It is likely that the observed cluster of highly shared sequence variants was a sequencing artifact.

This clone was found a few times. Its antigen is not identified. Trimming removed 1 base from V and 5 bases from J; junction bases left unmatched: 5. This CDR3 spans 17 amino acids. CDR1 and CDR2 (germline): MGHRA, YSYEKL. The PCR had 60 Vbeta and 13 Jbeta primers. The method was immunoSEQ multiplex PCR; TCRdb's version includes in-frame clones alone and lacks a portion of them. The sample consists of some 130,000 clones, 65% to 80% of them appearing once. V and J are TRBV4-1 and TRBJ1-6; 10 bases agree with TRBD1. Sequenced input: PBMCs. The TCR was taken from a human donor in good health. The CDR3 DNA is TGCGCCAGCAGCCAAGTATGGACAGGGGGGAATAATTCACCCCTCCACTTT. Encoded protein: CASSQVWTGGNNSPLHF.